This is a list of T cell receptor beta chains from one sample in a study of cytotoxic CD8 clonotypes in ibrutinib-treated CLL. Data came from immunoSEQ multiplex PCR; TCRdb stores just in-frame clones and leaves some out. The table has under 150,000 clones, roughly 84% seen once; the top ten hold 2.5% to 3.5%. This specimen consisted of PBMCs, obtained after 24 months of ibrutinib treatment. These receptors were taken from a human donor with chronic lymphocytic leukemia. Each CDR3 is given with its conserved first and last residue. D genes are given only for firm matches. Expanded clones are given a class, and other clones once, few, many or no size at all.

TRBJ2-7 | . | TRBV5-6 | . | CASSRWGREMSYEQYF | TGTGCCAGCAGCCGGTGGGGTCGGGAGATGTCCTACGAGCAGTACTTC
TRBJ1-2 | . | TRBV6-6 | . | CATQNQELAGYGYTF | TGTGCCACTCAGAATCAGGAACTCGCGGGCTATGGCTACACCTTC
TRBJ1-1 | . | TRBV7-2 | once | CASSLGYGQTEAFF | TGTGCCAGCAGCTTAGGGTACGGTCAAACTGAAGCTTTCTTT
TRBJ2-7 | . | TRBV6-5 | few | CASSPFSGEQYF | TGTGCCAGCAGTCCTTTCTCGGGCGAGCAGTACTTC
TRBJ1-2 | . | TRBV10-1 | . | CASSEWAGVEYGYTF | TGCGCCAGCAGTGAGTGGGCAGGGGTAGAATATGGCTACACCTTC
TRBJ2-5 | . | TRBV7-2 | . | CASSPRGVHQETQYF | TGTGCCAGCAGCCCCAGGGGGGTTCACCAAGAGACCCAGTACTTC
TRBJ1-2 | . | TRBV2 | few | CASSVEAGVGYTF | TGTGCCAGCAGTGTTGAGGCAGGGGTTGGCTACACCTTC
TRBJ2-1 | . | TRBV4-1 | . | CASSHPRGATEQFF | TGCGCCAGCAGCCACCCGAGGGGGGCCACTGAGCAGTTCTTC
TRBJ1-6 | . | TRBV5-1 | . | CASRDEYNSPLHF | TGCGCCAGCAGGGACGAGTATAATTCACCCCTCCACTTT
TRBJ2-5 | . | TRBV7-8 | . | CASSLGAETQYF | TGTGCCAGCAGCTTAGGTGCGGAGACCCAGTACTTC
TRBJ2-3 | TRBD1 | TRBV29-1 | . | CSQRGHSTDTQYF | TGCAGCCAAAGGGGGCATAGCACAGATACGCAGTATTTT
TRBJ2-7 | TRBD1 | TRBV11-2 | . | CASSLEPPGQGFHYEQYF | TGTGCCAGCAGCTTAGAGCCCCCGGGACAGGGCTTTCACTACGAGCAGTACTTC
TRBJ2-5 | . | TRBV6-6 | . | CASSPVGETQYF | TGTGCCAGCAGCCCCGTGGGTGAGACCCAGTACTTC
TRBJ1-4 | . | TRBV7-9 | once | CASSPRGDSATNEKLFF | TGTGCCAGCAGCCCCCGGGGGGATTCAGCAACTAATGAAAAACTGTTTTTT
TRBJ1-2 | . | TRBV7-9 | . | CASSFGRTALGYGYTF | TGTGCCAGCAGCTTTGGAAGGACGGCCTTGGGCTATGGCTACACCTTC
TRBJ2-1 | TRBD2 | TRBV7-8 | . | CASSLALAGGFEQFF | TGTGCCAGCAGCTTAGCGCTAGCGGGGGGGTTTGAGCAGTTCTTC
TRBJ2-5 | . | TRBV9 | . | CASSVALQPGVGTQYF | TGTGCCAGCAGCGTAGCTCTACAGCCCGGAGTGGGGACCCAGTACTTC
TRBJ2-1 | . | TRBV10-1 | . | CASSEAYEQFF | TGCGCCAGCAGTGAAGCTTATGAGCAGTTCTTC
TRBJ1-2 | TRBD1 | TRBV5-1 | . | CASSLGGDSYAPNYGYTF | TGCGCCAGCAGCTTGGGAGGGGACAGCTATGCCCCTAACTATGGCTACACCTTC
TRBJ1-6 | . | TRBV5-6 | . | CASSLMARGGWFGSPLHF | TGTGCCAGCAGCTTGATGGCCAGGGGAGGCTGGTTCGGTTCACCCCTCCACTTT
TRBJ1-6 | . | TRBV7-8 | . | CASSSSSVGFRNSPLHF | TGTGCCAGCAGCTCGTCTTCGGTTGGGTTCCGTAATTCACCCCTCCACTTT
TRBJ1-1 | . | TRBV11-2 | . | CASSVGDTEAFF | TGTGCCAGCAGCGTGGGGGACACTGAAGCTTTCTTT
TRBJ2-5 | . | TRBV21-1 | . | CASRGLAGVQETQYF | TGTGCCAGCAGGGGACTAGCGGGGGTACAAGAGACCCAGTACTTC
TRBJ2-7 | TRBD1 | TRBV6-5 | . | CASSYLRTGQYEQYF | TGTGCCAGCAGTTACCTCCGGACAGGGCAATACGAGCAGTACTTC
TRBJ1-2 | TRBD1 | TRBV6-6 | . | CASRGQERYTF | TGTGCCAGCAGGGGACAGGAGCGCTACACCTTC
TRBJ1-1 | . | TRBV5-1 | once | CASSLWSGSEAFF | TGCGCCAGCAGCTTGTGGTCAGGATCGGAAGCTTTCTTT
TRBJ2-7 | TRBD2 | TRBV28 | few | CATKREGGSYEQYF | TGTGCCACCAAACGGGAGGGCGGCTCCTACGAGCAGTACTTC
TRBJ2-5 | . | TRBV5-8 | . | CASSEGLTRYQETQYF | TGTGCCAGCAGCGAGGGCCTAACACGGTACCAAGAGACCCAGTACTTC
TRBJ2-2 | TRBD2 | TRBV7-2 | . | CASRPPSGGNTGELFF | TGTGCCAGCAGACCTCCTAGCGGGGGGAACACCGGGGAGCTGTTTTTT
TRBJ2-5 | TRBD2 | TRBV6-1 | . | CASSEERDPLSQETQYF | TGTGCCAGCAGTGAAGAGCGGGACCCGCTCTCTCAAGAGACCCAGTACTTC
TRBJ2-7 | . | TRBV6-5 | . | CASSYSHRRRVYEQYF | TGTGCCAGCAGTTACTCACATCGCCGGAGGGTCTACGAGCAGTACTTC
TRBJ1-2 | . | TRBV7-2 | once | CASSAGVGYGYTF | TGTGCCAGCAGTGCAGGGGTGGGGTATGGCTACACCTTC